This TCR beta chain was obtained from a study of blood T cell repertoires in COVID-19. Study summary: Some COVID-19 samples were acute and others convalescent; all came from the United States, Italy and Spain. T cells, B-cell-depleted T cells, or PBMCs provided the cDNA or gDNA that served as material.

As processed by the authors: How many nucleated cells were present was estimated from reference gene primer amplification. Libraries were prepared by immunoSEQ multiplex PCR; TCRdb keeps only in-frame clonotypes and omits some of them. V and J calls plus clone size are reproduced from that table; the DNA served to infer D and trimming. This sample has about 39,000 clones; 70% to 80% occur once, and the top ten carry approximately 20%. From germline, CDR1 is MNHEY and CDR2 SVGEGT. Trimming pared 0 bases from V and 9 bases from J, leaving 15 bases between. The CDR3 has 14 residues. This clonotype was sampled from an older man with acute or convalescent COVID-19. Specimen: peripheral blood. The chain links TRBV6-2 or TRBV6-3 to TRBJ2-7; D is unclear. The CDR3 sequence: CASSYSGPQPGQYF. In DNA, the CDR3 is TGTGCCAGCAGTTACTCTGGGCCCCAGCCTGGGCAGTACTTC.